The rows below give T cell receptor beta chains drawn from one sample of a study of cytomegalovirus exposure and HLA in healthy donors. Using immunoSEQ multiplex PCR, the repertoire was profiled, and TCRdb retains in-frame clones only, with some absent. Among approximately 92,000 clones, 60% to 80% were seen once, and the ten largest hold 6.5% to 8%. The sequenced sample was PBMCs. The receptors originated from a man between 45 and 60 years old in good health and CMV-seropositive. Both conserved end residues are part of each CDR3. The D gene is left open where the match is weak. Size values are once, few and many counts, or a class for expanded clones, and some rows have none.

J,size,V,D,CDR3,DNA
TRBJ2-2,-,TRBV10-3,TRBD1,CAIRRGQGNTGELFF,TGTGCCATCAGGAGGGGACAGGGGAACACCGGGGAGCTGTTTTTT
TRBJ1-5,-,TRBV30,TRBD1,CAWSPTAGQGNQPQNF,TGTGCCTGGAGCCCAACCGCGGGACAGGGCAATCAGCCCCAGAATTTT
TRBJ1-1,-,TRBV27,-,CASSLRQVPNTEAFF,TGTGCCAGCAGTTTACGACAGGTCCCGAACACTGAAGCTTTCTTT
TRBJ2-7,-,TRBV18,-,CASSTGTLLEQYF,TGTGCCAGCTCAACCGGGACACTTCTGGAGCAGTACTTC
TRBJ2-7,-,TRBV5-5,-,CASSLGQFSYEQYF,TGTGCCAGCAGCTTGGGACAGTTCTCCTACGAGCAGTACTTC
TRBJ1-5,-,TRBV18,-,CASSQGFYSNQPQHF,TGTGCCAGCTCGCAGGGGTTCTATAGCAATCAGCCCCAGCATTTT
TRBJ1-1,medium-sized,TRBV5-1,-,CASSLGGVNTEAFF,TGCGCCAGCAGCTTGGGAGGCGTGAACACTGAAGCTTTCTTT
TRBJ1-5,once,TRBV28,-,CASSLGRKNQPQNF,TGTGCCAGCAGTCTGGGGCGGAAAAATCAGCCCCAGAATTTT
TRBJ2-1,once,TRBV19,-,CASSAGLAFYNEQFF,TGTGCCAGTAGTGCGGGACTTGCTTTCTACAATGAGCAGTTCTTC
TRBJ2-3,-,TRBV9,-,CASSPPGADTQYF,TGTGCCAGCAGCCCCCCCGGGGCAGATACGCAGTATTTT
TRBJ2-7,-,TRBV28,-,CASSFLTNDYEQYF,TGTGCCAGCAGTTTTCTGACTAACGACTACGAGCAGTACTTC
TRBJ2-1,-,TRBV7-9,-,CASSGGDIGYEQFF,TGTGCCAGCAGTGGAGGGGATATCGGCTATGAGCAGTTCTTC
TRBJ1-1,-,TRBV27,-,CASSFRRTTEAFF,TGTGCCAGCAGTTTTCGGCGGACAACTGAAGCTTTCTTT
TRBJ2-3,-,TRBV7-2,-,CASSSLGGGRDTQYF,TGTGCCAGCAGCTCTCTAGGGGGGGGCCGGGATACGCAGTATTTT
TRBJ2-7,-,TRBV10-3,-,CAISLSYEQYF,TGTGCCATCAGTTTATCCTACGAGCAGTACTTC
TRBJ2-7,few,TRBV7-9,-,CASSRGGPRQGTYEQYF,TGTGCCAGCAGCAGGGGGGGGCCTCGACAGGGGACCTACGAGCAGTACTTC
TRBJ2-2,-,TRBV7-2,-,CASRLTGNTGELFF,TGTGCCAGCAGACTGACAGGGAACACCGGGGAGCTGTTTTTT
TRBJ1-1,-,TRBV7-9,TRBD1,CASSSGQLMNTEAFF,TGTGCCAGCAGCTCGGGACAGCTTATGAACACTGAAGCTTTCTTT
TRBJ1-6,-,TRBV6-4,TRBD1,CASSAEGARSPLHF,TGTGCCAGCAGTGCGGAGGGGGCTCGCTCACCCCTCCACTTT
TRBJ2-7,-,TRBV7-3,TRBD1,CASSLSGQGAHEQYF,TGTGCCAGCAGCTTGTCGGGACAGGGGGCCCACGAGCAGTACTTC
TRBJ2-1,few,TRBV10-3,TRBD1,CAISQGDEQFF,TGTGCCATCAGTCAGGGGGATGAGCAGTTCTTC
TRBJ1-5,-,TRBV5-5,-,CASSLAGSWQPQHF,TGTGCCAGCAGCTTGGCAGGTTCGTGGCAGCCCCAGCATTTT
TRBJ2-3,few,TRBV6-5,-,CASSYSTSTDTQYF,TGTGCCAGCAGTTATTCTACTAGCACAGATACGCAGTATTTT
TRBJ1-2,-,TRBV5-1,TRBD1,CASSLEGQGANIDGYTF,TGCGCCAGCAGCTTGGAGGGACAGGGGGCTAATATTGATGGCTACACCTTC
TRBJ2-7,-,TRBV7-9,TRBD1,CASSSTGGGYEQYF,TGTGCCAGCAGTTCGACAGGGGGCGGCTACGAGCAGTACTTC
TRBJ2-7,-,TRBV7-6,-,CASSLPGNEQYF,TGTGCCAGCAGCTTACCAGGGAACGAGCAGTACTTC
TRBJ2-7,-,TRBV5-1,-,CASRGQADSYEQYF,TGCGCCAGCAGAGGTCAGGCCGACTCCTACGAGCAGTACTTC
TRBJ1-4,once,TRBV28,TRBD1,CASSSPTGGTNEKLFF,TGTGCCAGCAGCTCGCCCACAGGGGGAACTAATGAAAAACTGTTTTTT
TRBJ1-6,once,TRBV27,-,CASRSYRVYNSPLNF,TGTGCCAGCAGGTCATACAGGGTATATAATTCACCCCTCAACTTT
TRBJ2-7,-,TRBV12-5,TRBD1,CASGKDRGSAEQYF,TGTGCTAGTGGTAAAGACAGGGGGTCAGCCGAGCAGTACTTC
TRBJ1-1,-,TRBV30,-,CAWRVYGYNTEAFF,TGTGCCTGGAGGGTTTACGGGTATAACACTGAAGCTTTCTTT
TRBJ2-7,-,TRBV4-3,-,CASSSDSSYEQYF,TGCGCCAGCAGCTCCGACAGTTCCTACGAGCAGTACTTC
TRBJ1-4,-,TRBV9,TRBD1,CASSVDPGTVNEKLFF,TGTGCCAGCAGCGTAGACCCCGGGACAGTAAATGAAAAACTGTTTTTT
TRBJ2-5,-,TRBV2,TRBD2,CASSALAGAGTQYF,TGTGCCAGCAGTGCTCTAGCGGGGGCCGGGACCCAGTACTTC
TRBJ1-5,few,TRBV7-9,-,CASSKEGGYQHF,TGTGCCAGCAGCAAAGAGGGGGGGTACCAGCATTTT
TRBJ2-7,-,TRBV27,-,CASSLGQSYEQYF,TGTGCCAGCAGTTTAGGACAGAGTTACGAGCAGTACTTC
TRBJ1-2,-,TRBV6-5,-,CASSLGGSYGYTF,TGTGCCAGCAGCCTCGGGGGGAGCTATGGCTACACCTTC
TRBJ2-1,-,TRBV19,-,CASTPIGQTYNEQFF,TGTGCCAGTACCCCAATTGGACAGACCTACAATGAGCAGTTCTTC
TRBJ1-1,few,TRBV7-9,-,CASSFDMAPNTEAFF,TGTGCCAGCAGCTTTGATATGGCCCCGAACACTGAAGCTTTCTTT
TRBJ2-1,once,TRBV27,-,CASSLGVDSRPFF,TGTGCCAGCAGTTTAGGAGTAGATTCCCGTCCGTTCTTC
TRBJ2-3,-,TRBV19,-,CASSTPLQGSTTDTQYF,TGTGCCAGTAGTACCCCCTTACAGGGAAGTACCACAGATACGCAGTATTTT
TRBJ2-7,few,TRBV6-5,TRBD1,CASRTGDYEQYF,TGTGCCAGCAGGACAGGGGATTACGAGCAGTACTTC
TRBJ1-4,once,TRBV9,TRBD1,CASSKGQGNEKLFF,TGTGCCAGCAGCAAGGGACAGGGGAATGAAAAACTGTTTTTT
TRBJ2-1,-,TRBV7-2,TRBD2,CASSLELAGVSEQFF,TGTGCCAGCAGCTTAGAACTAGCGGGGGTGTCTGAGCAGTTCTTC
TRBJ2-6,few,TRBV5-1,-,CASSADSILSGANVLTF,TGCGCCAGCAGCGCGGACAGCATCCTCTCTGGGGCCAACGTCCTGACTTTC
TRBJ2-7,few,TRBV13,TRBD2,CASRPAGGPYEQYF,TGTGCCAGCAGACCAGCGGGGGGTCCGTACGAGCAGTACTTC
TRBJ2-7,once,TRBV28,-,CASSLFEFKQYF,TGTGCCAGCAGTTTATTTGAGTTCAAGCAGTACTTC
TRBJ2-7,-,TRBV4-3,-,CASSRIQGFNEQYF,TGCGCCAGCAGCCGAATACAGGGTTTCAACGAGCAGTACTTC